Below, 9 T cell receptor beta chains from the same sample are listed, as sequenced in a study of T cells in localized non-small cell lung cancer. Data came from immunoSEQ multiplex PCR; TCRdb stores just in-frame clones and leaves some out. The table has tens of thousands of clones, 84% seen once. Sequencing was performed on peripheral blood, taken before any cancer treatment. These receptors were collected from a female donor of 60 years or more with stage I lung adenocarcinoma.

CDR3 sequence reads: CASSSRLWGRGETQYF. The DNA of the CDR3 is TGTGCCAGCAGCTCCCGACTTTGGGGCAGGGGAGAGACCCAGTACTTC. J is TRBJ2-5 and V is TRBV7-6; TRBD1 is a possible D gene (6 bases). The germline V and J ends were trimmed by 4 bases and 4 bases, with 19 bases remaining between them. This CDR3 is built from 16 residues. Germline CDR1 reads SGHVS; CDR2 reads FNYEAQ. The complete variable domain, with remaining parts taken from reference TRBV7-6 and TRBJ2-5, reads GAGVSQSPRYKVTKRGQDVALRCDPISGHVSLYWYRQALGQGPEFLTYFNYEAQQDKSGLPNDRFSAERPEGSISTLTIQRTEQRDSAMYRCASSSRLWGRGETQYFGPGTRLLVL.

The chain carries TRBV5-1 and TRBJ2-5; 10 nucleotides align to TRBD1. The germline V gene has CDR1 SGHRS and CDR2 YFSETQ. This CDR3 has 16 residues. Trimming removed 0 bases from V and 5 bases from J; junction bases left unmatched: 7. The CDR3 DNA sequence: TGCGCCAGCAGCTTGGGACAGGGGGCGCTTGGGGAGACCCAGTACTTC. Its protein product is CASSLGQGALGETQYF.

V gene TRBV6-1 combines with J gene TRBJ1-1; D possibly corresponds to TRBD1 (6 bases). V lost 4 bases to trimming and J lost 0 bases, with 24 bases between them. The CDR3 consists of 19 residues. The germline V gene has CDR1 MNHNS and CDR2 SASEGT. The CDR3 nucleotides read TGTGCCAGCAGTGTTGTTTGGGGGGGCAGCCCAAAGATGAACACTGAAGCTTTCTTT. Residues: CASSVVWGGSPKMNTEAFF.

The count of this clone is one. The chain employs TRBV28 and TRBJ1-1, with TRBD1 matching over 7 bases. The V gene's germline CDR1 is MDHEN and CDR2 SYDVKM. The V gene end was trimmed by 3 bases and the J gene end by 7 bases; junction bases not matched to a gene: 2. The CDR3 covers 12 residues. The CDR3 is CASSFGDSEAFF. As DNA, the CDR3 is TGTGCCAGCAGTTTTGGGGACAGTGAAGCTTTCTTT.

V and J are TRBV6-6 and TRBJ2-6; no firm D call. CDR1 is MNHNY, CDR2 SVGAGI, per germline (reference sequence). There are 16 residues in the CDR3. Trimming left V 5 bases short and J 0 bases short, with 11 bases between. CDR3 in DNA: TGTGCCAGCAGTAGAGAAGGGTTCTCTGGGGCCAACGTCCTGACTTTC. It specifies CASSREGFSGANVLTF.

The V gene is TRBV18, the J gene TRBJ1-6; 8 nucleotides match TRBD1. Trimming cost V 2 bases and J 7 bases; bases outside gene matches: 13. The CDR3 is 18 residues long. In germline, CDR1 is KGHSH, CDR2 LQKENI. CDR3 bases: TGTGCCAGCTCACCAGGTCAGGGGGCAGCACGATCGAATTCACCCCTCCACTTT. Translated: CASSPGQGAARSNSPLHF.

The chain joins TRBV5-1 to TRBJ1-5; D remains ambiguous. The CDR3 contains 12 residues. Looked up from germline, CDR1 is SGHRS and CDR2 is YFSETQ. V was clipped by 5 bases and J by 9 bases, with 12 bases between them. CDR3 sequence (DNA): TGCGCCAGCAGGGAGGGTAATGGGCCCCAGCATTTT. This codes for CASREGNGPQHF. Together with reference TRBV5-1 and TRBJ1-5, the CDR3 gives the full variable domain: KAGVTQTPRYLIKTRGQQVTLSCSPISGHRSVSWYQQTPGQGLQFLFEYFSETQRNKGNFPGRFSGRQFSNSRSEMNVSTLELGDSALYLCASREGNGPQHFGDGTRLSIL.

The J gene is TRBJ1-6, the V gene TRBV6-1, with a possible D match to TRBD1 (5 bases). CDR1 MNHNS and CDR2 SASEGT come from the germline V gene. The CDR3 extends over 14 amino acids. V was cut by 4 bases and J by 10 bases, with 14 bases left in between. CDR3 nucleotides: TGTGCCAGCAGTGTCCGGGACGGACGGTCACCCCTCCACTTT. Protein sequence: CASSVRDGRSPLHF.

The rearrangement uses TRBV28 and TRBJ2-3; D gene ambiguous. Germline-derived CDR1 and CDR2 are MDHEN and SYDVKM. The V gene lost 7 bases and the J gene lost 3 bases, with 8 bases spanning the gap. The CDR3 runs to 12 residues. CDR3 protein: CASNTVTDTQYF. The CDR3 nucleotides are TGTGCCAGCAACACAGTGACAGATACGCAGTATTTT.